This paragraph reports one T cell receptor beta chain. The source of the sample is a study of PD-1 blockade in classical Hodgkin lymphoma. All the patients suffered relapse after autologous stem cell transplantation, and brentuximab vedotin exposure differed. There are 13 residues in the CDR3. Sequenced by immunoSEQ multiplex PCR; TCRdb stores in-frame clones only, minus some. The data contain more than 85,000 clones, nearly 95% of them singletons. The TCR sequence derives from a human donor with classical Hodgkin lymphoma. The sample was peripheral blood mononuclear cells (PBMCs), taken before the second cycle of nivolumab. This chain uses TRBV21-1 with TRBJ2-7. TRBV21-1 is listed as a pseudogene. The chain's CDR3 is CASSLISTYEQYF. The CDR3 nucleotides read TGTGCCAGCAGCCTCATTTCAACCTACGAGCAGTACTTC.